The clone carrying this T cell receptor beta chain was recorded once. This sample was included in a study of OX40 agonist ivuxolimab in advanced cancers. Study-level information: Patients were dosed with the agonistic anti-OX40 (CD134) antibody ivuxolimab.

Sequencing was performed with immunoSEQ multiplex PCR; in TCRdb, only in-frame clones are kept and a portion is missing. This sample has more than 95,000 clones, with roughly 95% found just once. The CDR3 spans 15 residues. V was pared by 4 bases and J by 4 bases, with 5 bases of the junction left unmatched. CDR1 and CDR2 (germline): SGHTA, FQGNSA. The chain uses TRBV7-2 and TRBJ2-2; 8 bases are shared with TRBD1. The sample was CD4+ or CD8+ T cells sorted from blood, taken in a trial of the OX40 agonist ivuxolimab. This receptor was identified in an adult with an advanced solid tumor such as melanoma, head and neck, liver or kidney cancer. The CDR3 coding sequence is TGTGCCAGCAGCTCACGACAGGGGTCCACCGGGGAGCTGTTTTTT. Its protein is CASSSRQGSTGELFF.